The entry below describes one TCR beta chain. Its antigen is not identified. Every subset had its genomic DNA shared out evenly among several immunoSEQ plates. Libraries were prepared by immunoSEQ multiplex PCR; TCRdb keeps only in-frame clonotypes and omits some of them. The data show over a million clones, roughly 80% seen once. The V gene end was trimmed by 7 bases and the J gene end by 6 bases; junction bases not matched to a gene: 4. CDR1 is MNHEY, CDR2 SVGAGI, per germline. The CDR3 totals 13 residues. The data were taken from a study of shared clonotypes between healthy human individuals. Study-wide results and limits: Naive subsets, compared against memory subsets, generally had larger estimated richness values. Among non-shared clonotypes, generation probabilities were lower than among those shared by all four donors.

This chain links TRBV6-5 with TRBJ1-5; 9 positions agree with TRBD1. The sample consisted of memory CD4+ T cells sorted from blood. The subset denotes: CD45RA-negative fraction. This sequence originates from a man aged 18 to 35 in good health. CDR3 nucleotide sequence: TGTGCCAGCACTACAGGGGGCGGTCAGCCCCAGCATTTT. Translation gives CASTTGGGQPQHF.